This TCR beta chain was sequenced during a study of siplizumab effects on memory and regulatory T cells. As concerns this clone: The antigen is undetermined.

Per the germline V gene, CDR1 is LGHNT and CDR2 is FRNRAP. The CDR3 is made up of 15 amino acids. V gave up 3 bases and J gave up 0 bases, with 9 bases separating them. Sequencing used immunoSEQ multiplex PCR; TCRdb keeps in-frame clones, though not all of them. The repertoire includes fewer than 110,000 clones, nearly 95% of them detected once, and around 12% sits in the top ten. Study findings and constraints: The study did not confirm that proliferating Tregs from siplizumab cultures were suppressive. Siplizumab produced a significant reduction in alloreactive sequences that were traceable to unstimulated CD4+ memory cells. Both greater diversity than memory cells and a major contribution to the alloresponse seemed to characterize naive T cells.

The sequencing sample was made of non-Treg CD4+ T cells sorted from blood. The chain uses TRBV12-5 and TRBJ1-5; possible D gene TRBD1, 5 bases. The receptor comes from a human donor in good health. CDR3 bases: TGTGCTAGTGGTTTTACAGGAGCTAGCAATCAGCCCCAGCATTTT. The encoded protein is CASGFTGASNQPQHF. The full variable domain, with the rest looked up from reference TRBV12-5 and TRBJ1-5, is DARVTQTPRHKVTEMGQEVTMRCQPILGHNTVFWYRQTMMQGLELLAYFRNRAPLDDSGMPKDRFSAEMPDATLATLKIQPSEPRDSAVYFCASGFTGASNQPQHFGDGTRLSIL.